The 9 T cell receptor beta chains reported below all come from one sample, sequenced in a study of blood T cell repertoires in COVID-19. Sequencing was performed with immunoSEQ multiplex PCR; in TCRdb, only in-frame clones are kept and a portion is missing. Here the sample spans about 300,000 clones, roughly nine tenths being singletons. The sequenced material came from PBMCs or T cells enriched from blood (not recorded which). The receptors come from a woman aged 45-60 years who had been exposed to COVID-19.

This clone has more than one count but fewer than ten. This chain uses TRBV9 with TRBJ1-2; 7 bases agree with TRBD1. Germline values: CDR1 SGDLS, CDR2 YYNGEE. The junction had 15 bases not matched to a gene; V was cut back by 0 bases and J by 4 bases. The CDR3 spans 18 residues. The CDR3 protein is CASSVALPGTAGVYGYTF. As DNA, the CDR3 is TGTGCCAGCAGCGTAGCTCTCCCAGGGACAGCGGGGGTCTATGGCTACACCTTC.

This chain connects TRBV15 to TRBJ1-1; possibly TRBD1 for D (6 bases). The CDR3 sequence is 15 residues long. Per the germline V gene, CDR1 is LNHNV and CDR2 is YYDKDF (reference sequence). Trimming shortened V by 0 bases and J by 4 bases, and 12 bases separated the two germline ends. The CDR3 loop is CATSRDLDRSTEAFF. The CDR3 nucleotides are TGTGCCACCAGCAGAGATCTCGACAGGAGCACTGAAGCTTTCTTT.

This chain connects TRBV19 to TRBJ2-7; 10 positions agree with TRBD1. CDR1 is LNHDA, CDR2 SQIVND, per germline (reference sequence). The CDR3 runs to 15 residues. J lost 2 bases, V lost 4 bases, and 5 bases had no gene match. The CDR3 protein is CASSRGTGVTYEQYF. The CDR3 region has the DNA TGTGCCAGTAGTAGAGGGACAGGGGTCACCTACGAGCAGTACTTC.

The chain links TRBV24-1 to TRBJ2-3; perhaps TRBD2 as D (6 bases). The CDR3 extends over 16 amino acids. V lost 8 bases to trimming and J lost 1 base, with 18 bases between them. In germline, CDR1 is KGHDR, CDR2 SFDVKD. Here the CDR3 DNA reads TGTGCCACCACCCTTGGGACTTCGCTCGGCACAGATACGCAGTATTTT. It codes for CATTLGTSLGTDTQYF.

This clone has a handful of counts. The V and J genes are TRBV19 and TRBJ2-2, with 10 positions matching TRBD1. Trimming at V came to 9 bases and at J to 4 bases, leaving 5 bases not matched to a gene. Germline CDR1 is LNHDA and CDR2 is SQIVND (reference sequence). The CDR3 extends over 14 amino acids. CDR3 protein: CASKRTGGTGELFF. In DNA form, the CDR3 reads TGTGCCAGCAAGCGGACAGGGGGCACCGGGGAGCTGTTTTTT.

The rearrangement uses TRBV20-1 and TRBJ1-2; D gene unclear. CDR3 length equals 14 residues. V was cut by 3 bases and J by 8 bases, with 19 bases left in between. From germline, CDR1 is DFQATT and CDR2 SNEGSKA (reference sequence). The CDR3 here is CSASEAGGGDGYTF. DNA for the CDR3: TGCAGTGCTAGTGAGGCAGGAGGAGGAGACGGCTACACCTTC.

This chain's CDR3 is CTSSQDPGVEQFF. The CDR3 DNA reads TGCACCAGCAGCCAAGACCCCGGGGTCGAGCAGTTCTTC. The V gene is TRBV1, the J gene TRBJ2-1; TRBD2 is the table's D call, not checked against the DNA. TRBV1 constitutes a pseudogene. The CDR3 runs 13 residues.

This CDR3 is CASSIFFRGQGNQPQHF. The CDR3 DNA is TGTGCCAGTAGTATATTTTTCAGGGGGCAGGGCAATCAGCCCCAGCATTTT. This chain uses TRBV19 with TRBJ1-5; TRBD1 agrees at 8 bases. Germline V lookup: CDR1 LNHDA, CDR2 SQIVND (reference sequence). The CDR3 spans 17 residues. After removal of 2 bases from V and 2 bases from J, the junction contained 8 bases not matched to a gene.

This chain connects TRBV9 to TRBJ2-1; D is perhaps TRBD2 (5 bases). The CDR3 covers 15 residues. Trimming stripped 8 bases from V and 0 bases from J, with 15 bases between. Germline V gene sequence: CDR1 SGDLS, CDR2 YYNGEE. CDR3 residues: CARGPEGSSYNEQFF. CDR3 in DNA: TGTGCCAGAGGTCCCGAGGGAAGCTCCTACAATGAGCAGTTCTTC. The full variable domain, with the rest looked up from reference TRBV9 and TRBJ2-1, is DSGVTQTPKHLITATGQRVTLRCSPRSGDLSVYWYQQSLDQGLQFLIQYYNGEERAKGNILERFSAQQFPDLHSELNLSSLELGDSALYFCARGPEGSSYNEQFFGPGTRLTVL.